This T cell receptor beta chain was obtained from a study of blood T cells in healthy people across ages. Study context: With template switching, about one barcoded beta molecule was captured per two T cells.

CDR1 and CDR2 (germline): SGHRS, YFSETQ. The CDR3 is 15 amino acids. Trimming took 1 base from V and 4 from J, leaving 12 bases between them. For this clonotype: Its antigen remains unidentified.

The authors ran a second PCR of about 6 to 11 cycles using a sample-barcoded 5' primer and a J-beta primer mix. Every sample returned 2.5 million or more CDR3-containing paired-end reads. MiXCR, applied by TCRdb to the 5' RACE reads, yields one record per CDR3 protein. The table includes about 1.5 million distinct CDR3 sequences, under 55% detected once. General observations from the study: The study lacked donor CMV status, which possibly confounded expanded clonotype changes.

Per sample, no less than 6 micrograms of total RNA were extracted. Source material: blood. The sequence was obtained from a woman under 30 in good health. The chain links TRBV5-1 to TRBJ2-1; D remains unclear. The CDR3 region is CASSLSFSRYNEQFF. CDR3 sequence (DNA): TGCGCCAGCAGCTTGAGCTTCTCTCGATACAATGAGCAGTTCTTC.